This entry lists 16 T cell receptor beta chains sequenced from one sample in a study of CD8+ T cells in alopecia areata. Extracted from the samples, RNA was reverse transcribed into cDNA to serve as the sequencing template. Sequenced by immunoSEQ multiplex PCR; TCRdb stores in-frame clones only, minus some. The profile shows approximately 160,000 clones, 50% to 65% of them singletons. The treatment is: oral pan-JAK inhibitor, 5-10 mg twice daily. Sample: CD4+ T cells sorted from blood, taken at week 24, from a patient treated with tofacitinib. The source of these receptors is a human donor with alopecia areata.

The chain recombines TRBV30 with TRBJ1-2, with a tentative D call TRBD1 (6 bases). In germline, CDR1 is GTSNPN, CDR2 SVGIG (reference sequence). The CDR3 is 12 amino acids. V shed 5 bases and J shed 8 bases, with 15 bases lying between them. CDR3: CAWAAGGGGYTF. As DNA, the CDR3 is TGTGCCTGGGCGGCAGGTGGGGGCGGCTACACCTTC.

The sample holds a few counts of this clone. The chain is built from TRBV7-9 and TRBJ2-3; 10 bases map to TRBD2. Germline assignment: CDR1 SEHNR and CDR2 FQNEAQ (reference sequence). The CDR3 is made up of 15 amino acids. The J segment lost 3 bases and the V segment lost 6 bases, leaving 6 bases of the junction unmatched. CDR3 region: CASSIAGGRTDTQYF. The CDR3 DNA reads as TGTGCCAGCAGTATAGCGGGGGGCCGGACAGATACGCAGTATTTT.

V gene TRBV2 combines with J gene TRBJ2-7, with 9 bases fitting TRBD2. V lost 7 bases and J lost 7; bases outside the gene matches: 2. The germline V gene has CDR1 SNHLY and CDR2 FYNNEI. The CDR3 loop spans 11 amino acids. As DNA, the CDR3 is TGTGCCAGCACCCTAGCGGGGGAGCAGTACTTC. Its translation is CASTLAGEQYF.

This sequence joins TRBV5-6 and TRBJ1-5; D might be TRBD1 (6 bases). CDR1 is SGHDT and CDR2 is YYEEEE in the germline V gene. V was cut by 4 bases and J by 8 bases, with 16 bases left in between. The CDR3 is made up of 14 amino acids. The CDR3 coding sequence is TGTGCCAGCAGCCCAGGGGCGTGGGGCGAGCCCCAGCATTTT. This encodes CASSPGAWGEPQHF.

This clone has more than one count but fewer than ten. The chain uses TRBV30 and TRBJ1-2; the D gene is possibly TRBD1 (5 bases). Germline lookup yields CDR1 GTSNPN and CDR2 SVGIG (reference sequence). The CDR3 is made up of 12 amino acids. V was pared by 3 bases and J by 8 bases, with 13 bases between. As DNA, the CDR3 is TGTGCCTGGAGGACCCCTGGGACGGGCTACACCTTC. This translates into CAWRTPGTGYTF.

This clone has only a few counts. This chain's CDR3 is CSVPAPGVYNEQFF. In nucleotides, the CDR3 is TGCAGCGTCCCCGCACCGGGGGTCTACAATGAGCAGTTCTTC. The chain recombines TRBV29-1 with TRBJ2-1, with D maybe TRBD2 (6 bases). Per germline, CDR1 SQVTM and CDR2 ANQGSEA. V dropped 6 bases and J dropped 3 bases, with 15 bases sitting between them. This CDR3 spans 14 amino acids.

J is TRBJ1-2 and V is TRBV9, with a tentative D call TRBD1 (6 bases). The CDR3 covers 13 residues. V lost 0 bases to trimming and J lost 4 bases, with 7 bases between them. The germline V gene has CDR1 SGDLS and CDR2 YYNGEE. The CDR3 here is CASSVVTGYGYTF. Here the CDR3 DNA reads TGTGCCAGCAGCGTAGTGACAGGCTATGGCTACACCTTC. Full variable domain (rest looked up from reference TRBV9 and TRBJ1-2): DSGVTQTPKHLITATGQRVTLRCSPRSGDLSVYWYQQSLDQGLQFLIQYYNGEERAKGNILERFSAQQFPDLHSELNLSSLELGDSALYFCASSVVTGYGYTFGSGTRLTVV.

V gene TRBV13 combines with J gene TRBJ2-5; no definite D call. Per the germline V gene, CDR1 is PRHDT and CDR2 is FYEKMQ (reference sequence). The CDR3 loop spans 11 amino acids. The ends were cut back, 2 bases at V and 5 bases at J, with 3 bases in the middle. The CDR3 region has the DNA TGTGCCAGCAGCTTACGGGAGACCCAGTACTTC. Translating gives CASSLRETQYF.

The rearrangement uses TRBV29-1 and TRBJ2-1, with 8 bases aligning to TRBD1. CDR1 and CDR2 from the germline V gene are SQVTM and ANQGSEA. The junction had 7 bases not matched to a gene; V was cut back by 7 bases and J by 5 bases. The length of the CDR3 is 13 residues. In DNA, the CDR3 is TGCAGCGGTCCTGCGACAGGGGACAATGAGCAGTTCTTC. This encodes CSGPATGDNEQFF.

The J gene is TRBJ1-1, the V gene TRBV6-1; D possibly corresponds to TRBD1 (5 bases). V was clipped by 5 bases and J by 1 base, with 11 bases between them. The CDR3 covers 14 residues. Germline V lookup: CDR1 MNHNS, CDR2 SASEGT. Here the CDR3 reads CASSPGRRNTEAFF. CDR3 DNA sequence: TGTGCCAGCAGTCCGGGACGGAGGAACACTGAAGCTTTCTTT.

This chain connects TRBV29-1 to TRBJ1-1, with D perhaps TRBD1 (5 bases). This CDR3 comprises 14 residues. Germline V gene sequence: CDR1 SQVTM, CDR2 ANQGSEA. The V end lost 2 bases, the J end lost 5 bases, and 15 bases lay between the germline ends. The CDR3 DNA reads TGCAGCGTTGAAAACAGGTTGGTCGTAACTGAAGCTTTCTTT. It translates to CSVENRLVVTEAFF.

The rearrangement joins TRBV25-1 to TRBJ1-3, with D unclear. CDR1 and CDR2 (germline): MGHDK, SYGVNS. There are 13 residues in the CDR3. V was cut by 1 base and J by 7 bases, with 8 bases left in between. CDR3 loop: CASSEWVGNTIYF. The CDR3 DNA is TGTGCCAGCAGTGAATGGGTAGGGAACACCATATATTTT.

This chain joins TRBV29-1 and TRBJ1-1; D remains ambiguous. Deletions cut 7 bases from V and 1 base from J, with 16 bases between. CDR1 is SQVTM, CDR2 ANQGSEA, per germline. The CDR3 sequence is 14 residues long. Here the CDR3 DNA reads TGCAGCGCCCTCCAGAGACTATCGAACACTGAAGCTTTCTTT. Translation gives CSALQRLSNTEAFF.

This chain joins TRBV5-6 and TRBJ1-1; D gene uncertain. CDR1 is SGHDT, CDR2 YYEEEE, per germline. The length of the CDR3 is 13 residues. The germline V and J ends were trimmed by 1 base and 2 bases, with 6 bases remaining between them. Here the CDR3 DNA reads TGTGCCAGCAGCTTGATGACCAACACTGAAGCTTTCTTT. Protein product: CASSLMTNTEAFF.

In this sample, this clone turned up a few times. The chain combines TRBV10-3 with TRBJ2-3; D is unclear. This CDR3 is 15 amino acids long. The germline V and J ends were trimmed by 0 bases and 4 bases, with 11 bases remaining between them. Per the germline V gene, CDR1 is ENHRY and CDR2 is SYGVKD. The CDR3: CAISESVGMADTQYF. DNA for the CDR3: TGTGCCATCAGTGAGTCCGTGGGGATGGCAGATACGCAGTATTTT.

The V and J genes are TRBV30 and TRBJ2-7; D is ambiguous. The V gene's germline CDR1 is GTSNPN and CDR2 SVGIG (reference sequence). The V gene lost 1 base and the J gene lost 0 bases, with 7 bases spanning the gap. This CDR3 is 13 amino acids long. The CDR3 bases are TGTGCCTGGAGTGCCGGAAACTCCTACGAGCAGTACTTC. Protein: CAWSAGNSYEQYF.